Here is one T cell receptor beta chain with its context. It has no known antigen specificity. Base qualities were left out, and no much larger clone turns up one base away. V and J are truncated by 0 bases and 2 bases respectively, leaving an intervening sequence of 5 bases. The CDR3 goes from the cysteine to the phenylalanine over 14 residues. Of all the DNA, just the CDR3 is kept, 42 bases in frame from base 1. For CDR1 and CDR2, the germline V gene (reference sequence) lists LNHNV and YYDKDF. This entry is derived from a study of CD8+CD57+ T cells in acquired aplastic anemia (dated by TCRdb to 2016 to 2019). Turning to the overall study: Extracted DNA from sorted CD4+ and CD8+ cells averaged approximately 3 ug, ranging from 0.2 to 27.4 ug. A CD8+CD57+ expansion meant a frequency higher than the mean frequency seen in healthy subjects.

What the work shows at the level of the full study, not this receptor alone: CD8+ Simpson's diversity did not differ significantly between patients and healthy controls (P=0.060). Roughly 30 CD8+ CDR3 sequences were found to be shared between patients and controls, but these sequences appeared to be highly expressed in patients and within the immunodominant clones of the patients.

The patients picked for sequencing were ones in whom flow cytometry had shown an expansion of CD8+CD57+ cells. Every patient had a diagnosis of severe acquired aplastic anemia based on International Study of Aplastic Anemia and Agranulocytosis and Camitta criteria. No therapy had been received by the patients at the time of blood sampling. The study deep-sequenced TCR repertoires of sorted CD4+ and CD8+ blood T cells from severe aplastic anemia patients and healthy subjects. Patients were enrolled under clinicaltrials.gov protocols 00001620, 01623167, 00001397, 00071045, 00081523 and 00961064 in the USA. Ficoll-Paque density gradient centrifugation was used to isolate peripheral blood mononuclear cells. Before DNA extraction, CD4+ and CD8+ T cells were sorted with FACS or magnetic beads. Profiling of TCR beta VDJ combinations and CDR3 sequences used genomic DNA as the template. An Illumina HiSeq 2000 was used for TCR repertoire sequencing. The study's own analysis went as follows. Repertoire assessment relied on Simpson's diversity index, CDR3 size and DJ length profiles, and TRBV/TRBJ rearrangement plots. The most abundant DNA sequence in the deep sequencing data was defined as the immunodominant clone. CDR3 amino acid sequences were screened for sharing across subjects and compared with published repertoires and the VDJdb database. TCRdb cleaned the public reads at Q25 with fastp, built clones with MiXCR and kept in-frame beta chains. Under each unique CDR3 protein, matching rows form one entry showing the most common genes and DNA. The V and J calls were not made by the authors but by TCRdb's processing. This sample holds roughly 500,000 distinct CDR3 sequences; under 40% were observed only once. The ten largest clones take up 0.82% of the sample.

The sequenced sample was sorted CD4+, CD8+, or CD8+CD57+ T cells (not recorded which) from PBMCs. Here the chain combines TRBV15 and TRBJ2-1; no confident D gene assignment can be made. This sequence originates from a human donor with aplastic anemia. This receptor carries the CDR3 CATSRDGTYNEQFF. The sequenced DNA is TGTGCCACCAGCAGAGATGGGACCTACAATGAGCAGTTCTTC.